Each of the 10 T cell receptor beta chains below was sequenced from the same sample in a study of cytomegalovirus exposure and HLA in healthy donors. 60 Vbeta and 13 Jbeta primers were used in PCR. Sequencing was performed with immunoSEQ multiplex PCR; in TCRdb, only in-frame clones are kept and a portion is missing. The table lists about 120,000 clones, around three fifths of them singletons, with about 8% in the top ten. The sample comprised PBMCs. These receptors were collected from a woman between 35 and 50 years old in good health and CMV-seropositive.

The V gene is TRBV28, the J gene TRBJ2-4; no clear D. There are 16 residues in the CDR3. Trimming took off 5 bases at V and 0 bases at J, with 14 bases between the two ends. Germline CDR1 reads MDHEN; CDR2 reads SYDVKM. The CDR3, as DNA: TGTGCCAGCAGTCCTGTCAAGCAATTAGCCAAAAACATTCAGTACTTC. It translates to CASSPVKQLAKNIQYF. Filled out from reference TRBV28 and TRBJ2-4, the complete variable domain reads DVKVTQSSRYLVKRTGEKVFLECVQDMDHENMFWYRQDPGLGLRLIYFSYDVKMKEKGDIPEGYSVSREKKERFSLILESASTNQTSMYLCASSPVKQLAKNIQYFGAGTRLSVL.

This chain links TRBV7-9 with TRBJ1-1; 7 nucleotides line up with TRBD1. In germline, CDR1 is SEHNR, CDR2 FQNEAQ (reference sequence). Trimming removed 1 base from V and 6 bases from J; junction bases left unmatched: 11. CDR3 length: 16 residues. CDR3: CASSLVQGQRPSEAFF. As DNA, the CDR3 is TGTGCCAGCAGCTTAGTACAGGGACAGCGGCCGTCTGAAGCTTTCTTT. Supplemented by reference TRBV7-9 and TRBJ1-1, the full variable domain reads DTGVSQNPRHKITKRGQNVTFRCDPISEHNRLYWYRQTLGQGPEFLTYFQNEAQLEKSRLLSDRFSAERPKGSFSTLEIQRTEQGDSAMYLCASSLVQGQRPSEAFFGQGTRLTVV.

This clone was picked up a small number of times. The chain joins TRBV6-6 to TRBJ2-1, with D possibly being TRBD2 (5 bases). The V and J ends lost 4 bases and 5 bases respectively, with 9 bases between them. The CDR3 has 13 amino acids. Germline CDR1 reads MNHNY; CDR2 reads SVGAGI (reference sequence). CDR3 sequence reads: CASSSGIHNEQFF. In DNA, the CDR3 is TGTGCCAGCAGTTCCGGGATCCACAATGAGCAGTTCTTC.

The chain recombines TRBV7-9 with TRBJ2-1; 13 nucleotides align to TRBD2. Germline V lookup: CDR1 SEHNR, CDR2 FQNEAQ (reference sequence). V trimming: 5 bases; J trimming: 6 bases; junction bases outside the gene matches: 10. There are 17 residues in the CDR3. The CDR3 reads CASSLTSGRAQRNEQFF. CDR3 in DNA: TGTGCCAGCAGCCTCACTAGCGGGAGGGCCCAACGCAATGAGCAGTTCTTC. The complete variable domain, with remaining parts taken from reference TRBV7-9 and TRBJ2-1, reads DTGVSQNPRHKITKRGQNVTFRCDPISEHNRLYWYRQTLGQGPEFLTYFQNEAQLEKSRLLSDRFSAERPKGSFSTLEIQRTEQGDSAMYLCASSLTSGRAQRNEQFFGPGTRLTVL.

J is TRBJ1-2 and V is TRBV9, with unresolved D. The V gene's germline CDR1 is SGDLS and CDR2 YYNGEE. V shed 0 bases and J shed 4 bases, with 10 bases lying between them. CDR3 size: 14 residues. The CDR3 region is CASSVGGGTYGYTF. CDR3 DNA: TGTGCCAGCAGCGTAGGGGGAGGCACCTATGGCTACACCTTC. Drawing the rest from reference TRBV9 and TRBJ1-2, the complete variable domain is DSGVTQTPKHLITATGQRVTLRCSPRSGDLSVYWYQQSLDQGLQFLIQYYNGEERAKGNILERFSAQQFPDLHSELNLSSLELGDSALYFCASSVGGGTYGYTFGSGTRLTVV.

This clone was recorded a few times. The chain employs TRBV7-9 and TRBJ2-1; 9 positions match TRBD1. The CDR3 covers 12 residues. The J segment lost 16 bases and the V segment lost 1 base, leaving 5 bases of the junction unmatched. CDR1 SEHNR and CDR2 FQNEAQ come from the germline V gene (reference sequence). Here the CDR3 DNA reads TGTGCCAGCAGCTTAGAAGGGACAGGGAATTTCTTC. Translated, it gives CASSLEGTGNFF.

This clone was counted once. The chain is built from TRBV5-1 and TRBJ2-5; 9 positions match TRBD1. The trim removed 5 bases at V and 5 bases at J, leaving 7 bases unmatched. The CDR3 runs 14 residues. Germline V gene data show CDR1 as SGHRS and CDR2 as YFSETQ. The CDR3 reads CASRRTGAGETQYF. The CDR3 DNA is TGCGCCAGCAGGAGGACAGGGGCAGGGGAGACCCAGTACTTC.

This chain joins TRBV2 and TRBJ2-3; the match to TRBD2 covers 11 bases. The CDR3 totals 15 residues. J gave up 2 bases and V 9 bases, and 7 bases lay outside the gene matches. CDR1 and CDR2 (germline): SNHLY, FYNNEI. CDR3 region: CASAGTSGFTDTQYF. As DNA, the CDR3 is TGTGCCAGTGCCGGGACTAGCGGTTTCACAGATACGCAGTATTTT.

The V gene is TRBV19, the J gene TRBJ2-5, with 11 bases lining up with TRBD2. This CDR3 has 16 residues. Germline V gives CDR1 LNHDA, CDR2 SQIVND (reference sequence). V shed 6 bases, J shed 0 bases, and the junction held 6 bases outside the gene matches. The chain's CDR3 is CASSTGTSGDQETQYF. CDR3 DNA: TGTGCCAGTAGCACCGGGACTAGCGGCGACCAAGAGACCCAGTACTTC.

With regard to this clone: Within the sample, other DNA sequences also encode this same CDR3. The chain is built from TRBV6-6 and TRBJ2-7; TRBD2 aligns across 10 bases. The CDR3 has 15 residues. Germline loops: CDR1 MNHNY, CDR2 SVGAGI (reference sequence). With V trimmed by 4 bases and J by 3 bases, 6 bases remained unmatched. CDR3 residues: CASSSPGLANYEQYF. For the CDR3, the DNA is TGTGCCAGCAGTTCCCCGGGACTAGCGAACTACGAGCAGTACTTC.